What follows are 5 T cell receptor beta chains derived from one specimen sequenced in a study of cytomegalovirus exposure and HLA in healthy donors. It was with 60 Vbeta and 13 Jbeta primers that the PCR ran. This table comes from immunoSEQ multiplex PCR, and its TCRdb copy is limited to in-frame clones, with some not included. The data hold some 120,000 clones, with around 61% observed a single time. The sequenced sample was PBMCs. The source is a woman under 40 in good health and CMV-seronegative.

This sequence joins TRBV7-3 and TRBJ2-7; a possible D gene is TRBD2 (5 bases). Trimming took 5 bases from V and 6 from J, leaving 14 bases between them. This CDR3 comprises 13 residues. The germline gives CDR1 SGHTA, CDR2 FQGTGA. The CDR3 DNA reads TGTGCCAGCAGCCCCATGGGAGAAGGCGAGCAGTACTTC. As protein: CASSPMGEGEQYF.

This clone was detected a few times. The rearrangement joins TRBV27 to TRBJ2-3; 7 positions agree with TRBD2. CDR1 and CDR2 from the germline V gene are MNHEY and SMNVEV (reference sequence). J gave up 8 bases and V 0 bases, and 5 bases lay outside the gene matches. CDR3 length equals 14 residues. In DNA, the CDR3 is TGTGCCAGCAGTTTATCGAAGGTAGCGGGTACGCAGTATTTT. The encoded protein is CASSLSKVAGTQYF.

The V and J genes are TRBV7-8 and TRBJ2-3, with 14 bases fitting TRBD2. J was trimmed by 5 bases and V by 5 bases; bases with no gene match: 6. This CDR3 contains 16 residues. Looked up from germline, CDR1 is SGHVS and CDR2 is FQNEAQ. The CDR3 bases are TGTGCCAGCAGCCCGGGGACTAGCGGGAGTAGAGATACGCAGTATTTT. Its translation: CASSPGTSGSRDTQYF.

Notes on this clone: The junction departs from the called germline gene at one end, perhaps through a read error. The V and J genes are TRBV2 and TRBJ2-1; 7 bases fit TRBD1. The CDR3 is 15 amino acids. Germline loops: CDR1 SNHLY, CDR2 FYNNEI. Here the CDR3 reads CASSEAASAGGQRIF. CDR3 nucleotide sequence: TGTGCCAGCAGTGAAGCGGCGAGTGCAGGGGGACAGAGGATCTTC.

In this sample, this clone turned up a few times. The chain combines TRBV12-2 with TRBJ2-1; the table calls TRBD2, which could not be checked here. TRBV12-2 is an annotated pseudogene. This CDR3 has 21 residues. CDR3 nucleotide sequence: TGTGCAAGTCGCTTTGAAAGGACCGGACTAGCGACTTATAGCTCCTACAATGAGCAGTTCTTC. It is translated as CASRFERTGLATYSSYNEQFF.